This T cell receptor (beta chain) was obtained from a study of response to subunit inactivated influenza vaccine. This clonotype showed up just a few times. Its antigen is undetermined. Study findings and constraints: It was the authors' suggestion that each seasonal influenza vaccination recruits few new T cells.

TCRdb ran MiXCR on the RT-PCR reads and lists one entry per CDR3 protein. Of 800,000 or so distinct CDR3 sequences in the sample, 21% were seen once. The CDR3 contains 13 residues. Germline V lookup: CDR1 MNHNS, CDR2 SASEGT. V was pared by 8 bases and J by 1 base, with 3 bases of the junction left unmatched. V gene TRBV6-1 combines with J gene TRBJ2-3; 7 bases are shared with TRBD1. This sequence was found in a man between 50 and 59 years old who received an inactivated influenza vaccine. The sample here was PBMCs from blood, taken around 5 days after vaccination. This CDR3 reads CASDRDGTDTQYF. The CDR3 DNA reads TGTGCCAGCGACAGGGACGGCACAGATACGCAGTATTTT.